The 9 T cell receptor beta chains in this list originate from one sample, sequenced in a study of regulatory T cells in long-lasting Graves disease. Building of the TCR beta libraries involved iRepertoire HTBI primers and Arm-PCR of CDR3 regions. TCRdb processed the multiplex PCR reads anew with MiXCR; each CDR3 protein has one entry. The top ten clones hold about 10% of a sample with some 410,000 distinct CDR3 sequences, around 15% of them seen once. Time point in this sample: newly diagnosed GD, antithyroid drugs for less than 3 months. RNA extracted from PBMCs served as the sequencing template. The sample also formed part of further work on T cells in Graves' hyperthyroidism and ophthalmopathy.

The source material was peripheral blood mononuclear cells (PBMCs), sampled at new diagnosis, from a patient treated with antithyroid drugs. Source of these receptors: a woman in her 30s with Graves disease.

As for this clonotype: A much larger clone differs from this one at a single base, so this may be a read error. The rearrangement uses TRBV3-1 and TRBJ2-4; 12 bases map to TRBD2. CDR1 LGHDT and CDR2 YNNKEL come from the germline V gene (reference sequence). V shed 1 base, J shed 13 bases, and the junction held 14 bases outside the gene matches. The CDR3 consists of 17 residues. This CDR3 is CASSQGSSGRARNEQYF. CDR3 coding DNA: TGTGCCAGCAGCCAAGGGTCTAGCGGGAGGGCCCGCAATGAGCAGTACTTC.

This clonotype has ten or more counts. The chain's CDR3 is CASRFRGNTGELFF. The CDR3 DNA follows: TGTGCCAGCAGATTCAGGGGGAACACCGGGGAGCTGTTTTTT. The chain recombines TRBV28 with TRBJ2-2, with a tentative D call TRBD1 (6 bases). This CDR3 has 14 amino acids. Germline values: CDR1 MDHEN, CDR2 SYDVKM. V was shortened by 6 bases and J by 1 base, with 9 bases between the two germline ends.

This clonotype was seen just once. This sequence joins TRBV11-1 and TRBJ2-2; TRBD1 aligns across 7 bases. This CDR3 has 16 amino acids. The V and J ends lost 5 bases and 9 bases, in that order; junction bases with no gene match: 15. Germline V gives CDR1 SGHAT, CDR2 FQDESV (reference sequence). The CDR3: CASSPPRGLRPRELFF. As DNA, the CDR3 is TGTGCCAGCAGCCCCCCCAGGGGGTTGAGGCCCCGGGAGCTGTTTTTT.

This clonotype was recorded at least ten times. The chain has TRBV7-8 and TRBJ2-3; D gene ambiguous. Germline CDR1 is SGHVS and CDR2 is FQNEAQ. The CDR3 has 15 amino acids. Trimming took 2 bases from V and 1 from J, leaving 10 bases between them. Here the CDR3 DNA reads TGTGCCAGCAGCTTACCGCCCCTGGGCACAGATACGCAGTATTTT. Protein: CASSLPPLGTDTQYF. Full variable domain (rest looked up from reference TRBV7-8 and TRBJ2-3): GAGVSQSPRYKVAKRGQDVALRCDPISGHVSLFWYQQALGQGPEFLTYFQNEAQLDKSGLPSDRFFAERPEGSVSTLKIQRTQQEDSAVYLCASSLPPLGTDTQYFGPGTRLTVL.

The table lists this clonotype with many counts. The chain links TRBV28 to TRBJ1-5; D is unclear. CDR3 length equals 16 residues. In germline, CDR1 is MDHEN, CDR2 SYDVKM. Trimming stripped 3 bases from V and 0 bases from J, with 12 bases between. The CDR3 protein is CASSFVARSSNQPQHF. In nucleotides, the CDR3 is TGTGCCAGCAGTTTTGTTGCCCGGAGTAGCAATCAGCCCCAGCATTTT.

The chain combines TRBV10-3 with TRBJ2-7; 13 bases are a match to TRBD2. Germline V gene lookup returns CDR1 ENHRY and CDR2 SYGVKD. With V trimmed by 5 bases and J by 0 bases, 7 bases remained unmatched. There are 17 residues in the CDR3. The DNA for the CDR3 is TGTGCCATCAGTCCTGGACTAGCGGGAGAGGGCTCCTACGAGCAGTACTTC. This codes for CAISPGLAGEGSYEQYF.

In this sample, this clonotype turned up many times. The chain recombines TRBV7-8 with TRBJ1-1; TRBD1 might be the D (5 bases). Germline V gene data show CDR1 as SGHVS and CDR2 as FQNEAQ. Between the trimmed V and J ends, which lost 1 base and 6 bases, there was a span of 15 bases. This CDR3 has 15 amino acids. The CDR3 spells CASSLGVREGSEAFF. The CDR3 DNA sequence: TGTGCCAGCAGCTTAGGGGTCAGGGAAGGGTCTGAAGCTTTCTTT.

This clonotype appeared many times. The chain joins TRBV20-1 to TRBJ2-3; 7 nucleotides match TRBD2. The V gene end was trimmed by 2 bases and the J gene end by 2 bases; junction bases not matched to a gene: 7. The germline CDR1 and CDR2 sequences are DFQATT and SNEGSKA (reference sequence). There are 15 residues in the CDR3. This CDR3 reads CSARTWEGPTDTQYF. The CDR3 bases are TGCAGTGCTAGAACGTGGGAGGGCCCCACAGATACGCAGTATTTT.

Remarks on this clonotype: Possible read error: a much larger clone is one base away. J is TRBJ1-4 and V is TRBV2; D is ambiguous. The CDR3 has 15 residues. V was trimmed by 6 bases and J by 5 bases, leaving 16 bases between them. Germline CDR1 and CDR2: SNHLY and FYNNEI. This CDR3 is CASSSGLGVNEKLFF. CDR3 in DNA: TGTGCCAGCAGCTCCGGACTCGGAGTCAATGAAAAACTGTTTTTT.